This record looks at one T cell receptor (beta chain) sequence and its context. As yet, its antigen is unknown. Clones were sequenced by immunoSEQ multiplex PCR, and TCRdb holds only the in-frame ones, with some missing. The sample carries 100,000 to 150,000 clones, less than 95% recorded once. V trimming: 3 bases; J trimming: 9 bases; junction bases outside the gene matches: 8. The CDR3 has 15 residues. Germline V gene lookup returns CDR1 WNHNN and CDR2 SYGVQD (reference sequence). This sample was taken from a study of T cell responses to AZD1222 COVID-19 vaccine. Broader study findings: Repertoires were obtained solely post-peak T cell response.

The TCR sequence derives from an adult in good health. The chain carries TRBV10-1 and TRBJ2-1; the match to TRBD1 covers 10 bases. The sequenced sample was peripheral blood, obtained on day 0 of AZD1222 vaccination. The CDR3: CASSEGTGEGGEQFF. The CDR3 nucleotides are TGCGCCAGCAGTGAAGGGACAGGGGAAGGGGGTGAGCAGTTCTTC.